This T cell receptor beta chain originates from a study of CXCR3-negative and CXCR3-positive naive CD8 T cells. About the research overall: Sequencing yielded 140 million or so TRB reads, roughly 1.5 +/- 0.3 million per library. General observations from the study: Both of the naive subsets showed about the same high diversity, but memory CD8+ cells had much less. The naive subsets expressed comparable surface CD5, and the authors inferred TCR strength from TRB CDR3 properties. Naive cells that were CXCR3-positive had more hydrophobic TRB CDR3s (compared with CXCR3-negative naive cells).

The authors gated naive CD8+ T cells as CD45RO-CCR7+CD27+CD95-. Libraries were UMI-labeled 5' RACE TRB cDNA. TCRdb re-analyzed the 5' RACE reads; it lists each CDR3 protein once, without DNA. The clone table shows about 98,000 distinct CDR3 sequences, with the ten largest holding under 0.95%. The CDR3 runs 15 residues. Germline V gene sequence: CDR1 MNHEY, CDR2 SMNVEV (reference sequence). On this clonotype itself: What it recognizes is unknown.

The chain uses TRBV27 and TRBJ2-3; the D call of TRBD2 rests on TCRdb alone, since no DNA is present to check it. Sequencing was carried out using naive CXCR3+ CD8+ T cells from blood. The subset was: CD45RO-CCR7+CD27+CD95- naive CD8+ T cells expressing CXCR3 (TNR3+). This TCR was sampled from a human donor in good health. Some clones in this sample may be carry-over from other donors' samples. The CDR3 loop reads CASSLLAGAQDTQYF.